One sample yielded the 17 T cell receptor beta chains listed below, sequenced in a study of CD8+CD57+ T cells in acquired aplastic anemia. Genomic DNA, the template, was used for profiling of the TCR beta VDJ and CDR3. Each CDR3 protein is one row after TCRdb ran MiXCR on the reads. The sample has 200,000 to 250,000 distinct CDR3 sequences, over 55% seen once. Patients sequenced had flow cytometry evidence of CD8+CD57+ cell expansion. Material: sorted CD4+, CD8+, or CD8+CD57+ T cells (not recorded which) from PBMCs. These receptors came from a human donor with aplastic anemia.

This chain uses TRBV25-1 with TRBJ1-1, with TRBD1 identical over 10 bases. Germline V gene lookup returns CDR1 MGHDK and CDR2 SYGVNS. The CDR3 is made up of 13 amino acids. The V and J ends lost 7 bases and 6 bases, in that order; junction bases with no gene match: 5. The CDR3 protein is CASKGQGSPEAFF. CDR3 sequence (DNA): TGTGCCAGCAAGGGACAGGGGAGCCCTGAAGCTTTCTTT.

This clonotype was counted once. The V and J genes are TRBV29-1 and TRBJ1-2, with a possible D match to TRBD1 (5 bases). The CDR3 extends over 14 amino acids. V gave up 0 bases and J gave up 8 bases, with 16 bases separating them. The V gene's germline CDR1 is SQVTM and CDR2 ANQGSEA. CDR3 bases: TGCAGCGTTGAAGATGGAGGGGAGGGTAAGGGCTACACCTTC. It translates to CSVEDGGEGKGYTF. Full variable domain (rest looked up from reference TRBV29-1 and TRBJ1-2): SAVISQKPSRDICQRGTSLTIQCQVDSQVTMMFWYRQQPGQSLTLIATANQGSEATYESGFVIDKFPISRPNLTFSTLTVSNMSPEDSSIYLCSVEDGGEGKGYTFGSGTRLTVV.

The gene calls are TRBV6-6 and TRBJ2-7; tentative D call: TRBD1 (5 bases). The germline gives CDR1 MNHNY, CDR2 SVGAGI (reference sequence). V gave up 1 base and J gave up 2 bases, with 12 bases separating them. The CDR3 covers 15 residues. The CDR3 DNA reads as TGTGCCAGCAGTTACTTCCAGGGCGCTACCTACGAGCAGTACTTC. Its translation: CASSYFQGATYEQYF.

The rearrangement links TRBV9 to TRBJ2-5, with 8 positions matching TRBD2. The CDR3 spans 14 residues. J gave up 5 bases and V 1 base, and 4 bases lay outside the gene matches. CDR1 is SGDLS, CDR2 YYNGEE, per germline. CDR3 sequence reads: CASSVQAGDETQYF. The CDR3, as DNA: TGTGCCAGCAGCGTACAAGCGGGGGACGAGACCCAGTACTTC.

This clonotype was seen a few times. A read error may be the cause here, since a much bigger clone is one base away. The chain uses TRBV7-6 and TRBJ2-1; D may be TRBD1 or TRBD2 (6 bases each). This CDR3 region has 11 residues. Per germline, CDR1 SGHVS and CDR2 FNYEAQ. V was shortened by 5 bases and J by 10 bases, with 9 bases between the two germline ends. The CDR3 loop reads CASSRGTEQFF. The CDR3 region has the DNA TGTGCCAGCAGCCGCGGGACAGAGCAGTTCTTC.

The chain combines TRBV7-2 with TRBJ2-3; TRBD1 matches at 7 bases. CDR3 size: 15 residues. V lost 5 bases and J lost 1; bases outside the gene matches: 6. Per the germline V gene, CDR1 is SGHTA and CDR2 is FQGNSA. This CDR3 is CASSPGQVGTDTQYF. The DNA of the CDR3 is TGTGCCAGCAGCCCCGGACAGGTGGGCACAGATACGCAGTATTTT. The whole variable domain, filled in from reference TRBV7-2 and TRBJ2-3, reads GAGVSQSPSNKVTEKGKDVELRCDPISGHTALYWYRQSLGQGLEFLIYFQGNSAPDKSGLPSDRFSAERTGGSVSTLTIQRTQQEDSAVYLCASSPGQVGTDTQYFGPGTRLTVL.

The CDR3 sequence: CASSDSFTGGYTF. Written as DNA, the CDR3 is TGTGCCAGCAGCGATTCTTTTACTGGCGGCTACACCTTC. The chain has TRBV7-6 and TRBJ1-2, with D uncertain. This CDR3 contains 13 residues. The V and J ends lost 5 bases and 8 bases respectively, with 15 bases between them. Per the germline V gene, CDR1 is SGHVS and CDR2 is FNYEAQ.

The chain employs TRBV15 and TRBJ2-7, with 8 bases matching TRBD1. The CDR3 loop spans 21 amino acids. V trimming: 3 bases; J trimming: 6 bases; junction bases outside the gene matches: 28. Germline V lookup: CDR1 LNHNV, CDR2 YYDKDF (reference sequence). CDR3 DNA: TGTGCCACCAGCAGCTCCAGGTCGGGACAGGTATGGTCCGGGAGATATGTCGAGCAGTACTTC. Its translation is CATSSSRSGQVWSGRYVEQYF.

As DNA, the CDR3 is TGTGCCAGCAGTTACTGGCTAGAAGGCGAGCAGTACTTC. This sequence encodes CASSYWLEGEQYF. This chain joins TRBV6-5 and TRBJ2-7; D unclear. Germline assignment: CDR1 MNHEY and CDR2 SVGAGI. This CDR3 spans 13 amino acids. Trimming stripped 1 base from V and 6 bases from J, with 10 bases between.

The CDR3 loop is CSVERDSMNTEAFF. The CDR3 DNA follows: TGCAGCGTGGAAAGGGACAGCATGAACACTGAAGCTTTCTTT. The chain has TRBV29-1 and TRBJ1-1; 7 bases fit TRBD1. CDR3 size: 14 residues. Germline CDR1 and CDR2: SQVTM and ANQGSEA. Germline trimming cut 6 bases from V and 0 bases from J; bases unmatched to any gene: 7.

The chain carries TRBV14 and TRBJ2-7; TRBD2 matches 11 bases. Unmatched junction bases numbered 13, after V lost 5 bases and J lost 1 base. CDR3 size: 18 residues. Germline V gene sequence: CDR1 SGHDN, CDR2 FVKESK. CDR3 in amino acids: CASSFTTVGTSGSYEQYF. The CDR3 DNA reads as TGTGCCAGCAGCTTTACTACGGTGGGGACTAGCGGTTCCTACGAGCAGTACTTC.

The V gene is TRBV10-2, the J gene TRBJ2-5; D is possibly TRBD2 (7 bases). The CDR3 runs to 13 residues. Trimming left V 7 bases short and J 6 bases short, with 15 bases between. Germline assignment: CDR1 WSHSY and CDR2 SAAADI. CDR3 DNA: TGCGCCAGCACCATAGGGGGGGTCAAGACCCAGTACTTC. Translated, it gives CASTIGGVKTQYF.

This clonotype was seen more than once but under ten times. The V and J genes are TRBV20-1 and TRBJ1-6, with 8 nucleotides matching TRBD1. Trimming at V came to 2 bases and at J to 8 bases, leaving 5 bases not matched to a gene. Germline CDR1 and CDR2: DFQATT and SNEGSKA (reference sequence). This CDR3 has 14 amino acids. The CDR3 sequence is CSARPTQGDSPLHF. The CDR3 DNA is TGCAGTGCTAGACCGACACAGGGGGATTCACCCCTCCACTTT.

In regard to this clonotype: The CDR3 end shows no conserved phenylalanine or tryptophan, and so a read error is likely. Because the CDR3's place on the DNA is in doubt, the DNA is left out and the CDR3 is given as listed by TCRdb. The chain couples TRBV29-1 to TRBJ2-2; the table's D call, TRBD1, was not checked against the DNA. Germline CDR1 reads SQVTM; CDR2 reads ANQGSEA. The CDR3 extends over 8 residues, inclusive of both ends. CDR3 in amino acids: CSVEEPPV.

This clonotype was seen only a few times. The chain links TRBV7-8 to TRBJ1-2; possibly TRBD1 for D (6 bases). CDR1 is SGHVS and CDR2 is FQNEAQ in the germline V gene. With 5 bases removed from V and 3 bases from J, the gap between germline ends came to 7 bases. This CDR3 comprises 12 residues. The CDR3 coding sequence is TGTGCCAGCAGCCGGACAGACTATGGCTACACCTTC. It yields the protein CASSRTDYGYTF.

The chain recombines TRBV7-8 with TRBJ2-6; 13 bases are a match to TRBD2. The V and J ends lost 1 base and 0 bases, in that order; junction bases with no gene match: 3. The CDR3 is 19 residues long. The germline V gene encodes CDR1 SGHVS and CDR2 FQNEAQ. The CDR3 DNA is TGTGCCAGCAGCTTAGGGACTAGCGGGGGAAACTCTGGGGCCAACGTCCTGACTTTC. Translating it yields CASSLGTSGGNSGANVLTF.

The chain employs TRBV5-1 and TRBJ2-2, with 9 bases fitting TRBD1. CDR1 SGHRS and CDR2 YFSETQ come from the germline V gene. The CDR3 extends over 17 amino acids. V lost 0 bases and J lost 4; bases outside the gene matches: 7. This CDR3 reads CASSLAGQGLSTGELFF. The CDR3 DNA reads TGCGCCAGCAGCTTGGCGGGACAGGGCTTGAGCACCGGGGAGCTGTTTTTT.